This is a list of T cell receptor beta chains from one sample in a study of type 1 regulatory T cells. The antigens of these receptors remain unknown. TCRdb re-called the reads with MiXCR, one entry per CDR3 protein. The sample consists of about 60,000 distinct CDR3 sequences, 60% to 65% of them appearing once. Specimen: cultured non-Tr1 T cells, either the whole culture or a sorted T cell fraction (not recorded which). These receptors all stem from a human donor in good health. The CDR3 runs from the conserved cysteine through the conserved F or W. D genes are given only for firm matches. The listing skips clone size in some rows; elsewhere it reads once, few, many or a size class.

D	J	V	size	CDR3	DNA
TRBD2	TRBJ2-3	TRBV24-1	-	CATSEPVAGDTDTQYF	TGTGCCACCAGTGAGCCGGTAGCGGGAGACACAGATACGCAGTATTTT
TRBD2	TRBJ2-2	TRBV6-1	-	CASSERLAGAFPGELFF	TGTGCCAGCAGTGAACGACTAGCGGGAGCTTTCCCCGGGGAGCTGTTTTTT
-	TRBJ2-5	TRBV7-2	-	CASSRNIQETQYF	TGTGCCAGCAGCCGGAATATACAAGAGACCCAGTACTTC
-	TRBJ1-6	TRBV9	-	CASSVAGSGVGSSLHF	TGTGCCAGCAGCGTAGCTGGATCAGGGGTGGGTTCATCCCTCCACTTT
-	TRBJ1-1	TRBV9	medium-sized	CASSPLSRNTEAFF	TGTGCCAGCAGCCCTTTAAGCCGGAACACTGAAGCTTTCTTT
-	TRBJ1-2	TRBV2	few	CASRRGLNYGYTF	TGTGCCAGCAGGCGAGGATTGAACTATGGCTACACCTTC
-	TRBJ1-5	TRBV15	-	CATSRETNQPQHF	TGTGCCACCAGCAGAGAGACCAATCAGCCCCAGCATTTT
TRBD2	TRBJ2-1	TRBV18	-	CASSPQGTSLTEQFF	TGTGCCAGCTCACCCCAGGGGACTAGCCTGACGGAGCAGTTCTTC
TRBD2	TRBJ2-1	TRBV7-2	-	CASSFASGGPFNEQFF	TGTGCCAGCAGCTTCGCTAGCGGAGGCCCCTTCAATGAGCAGTTCTTC
-	TRBJ2-7	TRBV7-9	-	CASSLASLPRQYF	TGTGCCAGCAGCTTAGCGTCGCTACCGAGGCAGTACTTC
-	TRBJ2-3	TRBV27	-	CASSLRWLAQRKSTDTQYF	TGTGCCAGCAGCCTTCGCTGGCTCGCCCAGAGGAAGAGCACAGATACGCAGTATTTT
-	TRBJ2-5	TRBV27	-	CASSLSKETQYF	TGTGCCAGCAGTTTATCGAAAGAGACCCAGTACTTC
TRBD1	TRBJ2-7	TRBV6-2/TRBV6-3	-	CASSSFGQGAETGRERPYEQYF	TGTGCCAGCAGTTCCTTCGGACAGGGCGCGGAAACGGGCCGGGAACGTCCCTACGAGCAGTACTTC
-	TRBJ2-2	TRBV7-2	-	CASSLAGVLNPGELFF	TGTGCCAGCAGCTTAGCCGGAGTTTTAAACCCCGGGGAGCTGTTTTTT
-	TRBJ2-4	TRBV29-1	-	CSVEDLGKNIQYF	TGCAGCGTTGAAGATCTGGGGAAAAACATTCAGTACTTC
TRBD1	TRBJ2-1	TRBV5-1	-	CASTPSGQGENEQFF	TGCGCCAGCACTCCCTCTGGACAGGGCGAAAATGAGCAGTTCTTC
-	TRBJ2-5	TRBV5-5	-	CASSLGGVTHGENQDF	TGTGCCAGCAGCTTGGGGGGCGTCACCCATGGGGAGAACCAGGACTTC
TRBD1	TRBJ2-1	TRBV27	few	CASSLIGQGYNEQFF	TGTGCCAGCAGTTTAATAGGACAGGGATACAATGAGCAGTTCTTC
-	TRBJ1-1	TRBV21-1	-	CASSKEPAGGAVAFF	TGTGCCAGCAGCAAAGAACCGGCAGGGGGCGCAGTAGCTTTCTTT
TRBD1	TRBJ1-4	TRBV20-1	-	CSASPRQGKNEKLFF	TGCAGTGCTTCACCCCGACAGGGGAAGAATGAAAAACTGTTTTTT
TRBD1	TRBJ1-5	TRBV6-2/TRBV6-3	-	CASRPTILRGSNQPQHF	TGTGCCAGCAGACCCACCATCCTCAGGGGGAGCAATCAGCCCCAGCATTTT
-	TRBJ2-2	TRBV27	-	CASSPPEGTGELFF	TGTGCCAGCAGTCCCCCCGAGGGCACCGGGGAGCTGTTTTTT